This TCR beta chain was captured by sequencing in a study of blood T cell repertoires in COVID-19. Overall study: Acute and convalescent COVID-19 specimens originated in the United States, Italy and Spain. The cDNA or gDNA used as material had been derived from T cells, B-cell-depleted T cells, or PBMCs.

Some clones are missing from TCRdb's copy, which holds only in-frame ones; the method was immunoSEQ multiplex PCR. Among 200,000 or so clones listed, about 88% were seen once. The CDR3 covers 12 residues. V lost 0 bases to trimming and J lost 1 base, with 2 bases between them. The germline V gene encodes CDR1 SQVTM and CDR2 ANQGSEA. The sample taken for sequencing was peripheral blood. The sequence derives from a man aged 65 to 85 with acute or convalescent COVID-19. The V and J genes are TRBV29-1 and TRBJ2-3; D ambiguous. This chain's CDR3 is CSVEDGTDTQYF. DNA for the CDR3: TGCAGCGTTGAAGACGGCACAGATACGCAGTATTTT.